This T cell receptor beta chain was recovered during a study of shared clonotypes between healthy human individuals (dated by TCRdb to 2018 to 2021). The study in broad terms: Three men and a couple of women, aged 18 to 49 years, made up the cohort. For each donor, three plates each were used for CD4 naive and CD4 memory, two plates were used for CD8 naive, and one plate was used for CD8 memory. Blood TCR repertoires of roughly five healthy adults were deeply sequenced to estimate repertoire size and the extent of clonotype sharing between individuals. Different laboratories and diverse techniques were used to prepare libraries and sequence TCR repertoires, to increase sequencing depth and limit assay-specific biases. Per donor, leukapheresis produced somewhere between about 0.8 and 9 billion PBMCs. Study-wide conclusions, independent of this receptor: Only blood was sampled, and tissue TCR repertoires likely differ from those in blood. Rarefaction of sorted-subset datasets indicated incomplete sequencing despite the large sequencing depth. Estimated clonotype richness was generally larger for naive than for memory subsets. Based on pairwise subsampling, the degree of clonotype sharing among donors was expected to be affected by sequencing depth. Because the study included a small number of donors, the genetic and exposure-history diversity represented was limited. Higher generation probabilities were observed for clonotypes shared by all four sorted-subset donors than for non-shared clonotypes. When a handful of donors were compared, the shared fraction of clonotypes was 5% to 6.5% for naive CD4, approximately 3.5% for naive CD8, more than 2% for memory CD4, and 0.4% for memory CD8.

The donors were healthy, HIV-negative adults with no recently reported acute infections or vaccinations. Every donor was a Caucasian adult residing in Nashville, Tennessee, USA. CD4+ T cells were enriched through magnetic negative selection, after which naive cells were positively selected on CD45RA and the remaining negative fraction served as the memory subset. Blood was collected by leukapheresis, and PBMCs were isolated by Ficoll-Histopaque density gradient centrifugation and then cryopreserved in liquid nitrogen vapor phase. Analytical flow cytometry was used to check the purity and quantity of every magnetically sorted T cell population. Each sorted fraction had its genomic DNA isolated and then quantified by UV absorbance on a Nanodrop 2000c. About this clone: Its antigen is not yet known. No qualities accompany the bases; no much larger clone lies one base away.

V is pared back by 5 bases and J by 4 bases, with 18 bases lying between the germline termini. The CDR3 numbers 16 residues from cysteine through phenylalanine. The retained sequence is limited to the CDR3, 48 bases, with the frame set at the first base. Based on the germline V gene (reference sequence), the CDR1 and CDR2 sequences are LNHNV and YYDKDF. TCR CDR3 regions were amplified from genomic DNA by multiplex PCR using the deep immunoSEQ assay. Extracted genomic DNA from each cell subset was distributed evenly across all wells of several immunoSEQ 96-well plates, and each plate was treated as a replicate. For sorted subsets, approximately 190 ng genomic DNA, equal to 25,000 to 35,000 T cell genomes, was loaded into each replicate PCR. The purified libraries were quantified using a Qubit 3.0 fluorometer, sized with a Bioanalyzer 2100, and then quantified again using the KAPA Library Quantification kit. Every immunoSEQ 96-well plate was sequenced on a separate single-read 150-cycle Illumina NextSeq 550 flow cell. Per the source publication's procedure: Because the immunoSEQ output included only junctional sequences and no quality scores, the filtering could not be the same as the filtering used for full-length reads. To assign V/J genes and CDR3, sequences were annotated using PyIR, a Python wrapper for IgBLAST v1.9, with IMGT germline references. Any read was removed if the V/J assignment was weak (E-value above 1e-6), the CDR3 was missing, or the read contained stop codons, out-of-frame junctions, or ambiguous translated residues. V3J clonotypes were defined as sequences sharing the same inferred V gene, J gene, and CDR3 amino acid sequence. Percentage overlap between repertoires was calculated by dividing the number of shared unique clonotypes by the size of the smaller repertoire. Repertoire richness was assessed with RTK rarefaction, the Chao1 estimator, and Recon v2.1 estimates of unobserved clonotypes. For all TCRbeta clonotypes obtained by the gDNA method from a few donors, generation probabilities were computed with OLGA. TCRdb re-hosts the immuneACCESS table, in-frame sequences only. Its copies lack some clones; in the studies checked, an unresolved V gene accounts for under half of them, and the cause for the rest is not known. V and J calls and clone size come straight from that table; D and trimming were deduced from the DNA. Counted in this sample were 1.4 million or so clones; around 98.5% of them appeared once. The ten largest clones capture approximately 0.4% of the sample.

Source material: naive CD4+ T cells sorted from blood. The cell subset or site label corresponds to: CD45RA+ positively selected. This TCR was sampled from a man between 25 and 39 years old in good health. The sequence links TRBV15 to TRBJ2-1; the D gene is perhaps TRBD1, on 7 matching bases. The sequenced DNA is TGTGCCACCAGCTCCATCGGGCGGGACAGATACAATGAGCAGTTCTTC. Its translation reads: CATSSIGRDRYNEQFF.